Following are 8 T cell receptor beta chains from one sample sequenced in a study of CD8+ T cells in alopecia areata. Sequencing templates came from extracted RNA that was reverse transcribed into cDNA. Method: immunoSEQ multiplex PCR; TCRdb's copy keeps in-frame clones and lacks some. Among hundreds of thousands of clones listed, 67% were seen once. The sample here was CD4+ T cells sorted from blood, taken at week 0. The receptor source for this set is a human donor with alopecia areata.

J is TRBJ1-6 and V is TRBV7-2, with D maybe TRBD1 (5 bases). This CDR3 comprises 15 residues. From germline, CDR1 is SGHTA and CDR2 FQGNSA. Trimming took 4 bases from V and 9 from J, leaving 16 bases between them. The CDR3 DNA follows: TGTGCCAGCAGCTCTATGGGGGGACGGAGTTCACCCCTCCACTTT. This codes for CASSSMGGRSSPLHF.

This clone came up a few times. The rearrangement joins TRBV29-1 to TRBJ2-1; the D is unclear. CDR1 is SQVTM and CDR2 is ANQGSEA in the germline V gene. The V end was cut by 4 bases, the J end by 6 bases, with 10 bases between. CDR3 length: 12 residues. The CDR3 is CSVGPSVNEQFF. In DNA, the CDR3 is TGCAGCGTTGGTCCGAGCGTCAATGAGCAGTTCTTC.

The chain carries TRBV6-5 and TRBJ2-7; 7 nucleotides line up with TRBD1. V was pared by 1 base and J by 3 bases, with 6 bases of the junction left unmatched. The CDR3 sequence is 15 residues long. Germline CDR1 is MNHEY and CDR2 is SVGAGI. This chain's CDR3 is CASSYYNRGLYEQYF. CDR3 nucleotide sequence: TGTGCCAGCAGTTACTACAACAGGGGCCTCTACGAGCAGTACTTC.

The chain links TRBV29-1 to TRBJ1-2; TRBD1 might be the D (5 bases). Germline values: CDR1 SQVTM, CDR2 ANQGSEA. The CDR3 is made up of 12 amino acids. With 7 bases removed from V and 1 base from J, the gap between germline ends came to 10 bases. This CDR3 reads CSARGGNYGYTF. The CDR3 region has the DNA TGCAGCGCTCGTGGGGGTAACTATGGCTACACCTTC.

The chain links TRBV2 to TRBJ2-1; D is ambiguous. Trimming took 3 bases from V and 7 from J, leaving 10 bases between them. The CDR3 sequence is 13 residues long. The germline V gene encodes CDR1 SNHLY and CDR2 FYNNEI. The CDR3: CASSDQAGNEQFF. Written as DNA, the CDR3 is TGTGCCAGCAGTGATCAAGCTGGGAATGAGCAGTTCTTC.

This chain uses TRBV30 with TRBJ2-7; D gene ambiguous. The CDR3 totals 11 residues. Germline V CDR1 and CDR2: GTSNPN, SVGIG (reference sequence). The V end lost 3 bases, the J end lost 5 bases, and 8 bases lay between the germline ends. CDR3 bases: TGTGCCTGGAGACGACTGGACGAGCAGTACTTC. It specifies CAWRRLDEQYF.

The V and J genes are TRBV4-2 and TRBJ1-6; TRBD1 matches 7 bases. The CDR3 sequence is 18 residues long. V shed 0 bases, J shed 9 bases, and the junction held 14 bases outside the gene matches. CDR1 LGHNA and CDR2 YNFKEQ come from the germline V gene. In DNA, the CDR3 is TGTGCCAGCAGCCAAGATAAGGTGACAGGGAGTAATGGTTCACCCCTCCACTTT. It translates to CASSQDKVTGSNGSPLHF.

About this clone itself: Other DNA sequences in the sample encode the same CDR3. The V gene is TRBV5-1, the J gene TRBJ2-7, with 8 positions matching TRBD1. This CDR3 region has 13 residues. With V trimmed by 4 bases and J by 6 bases, 6 bases remained unmatched. The germline V gene encodes CDR1 SGHRS and CDR2 YFSETQ. The CDR3 loop reads CASSLGQGGEQYF. CDR3 bases: TGCGCCAGCAGCCTTGGACAGGGCGGCGAGCAGTACTTC.